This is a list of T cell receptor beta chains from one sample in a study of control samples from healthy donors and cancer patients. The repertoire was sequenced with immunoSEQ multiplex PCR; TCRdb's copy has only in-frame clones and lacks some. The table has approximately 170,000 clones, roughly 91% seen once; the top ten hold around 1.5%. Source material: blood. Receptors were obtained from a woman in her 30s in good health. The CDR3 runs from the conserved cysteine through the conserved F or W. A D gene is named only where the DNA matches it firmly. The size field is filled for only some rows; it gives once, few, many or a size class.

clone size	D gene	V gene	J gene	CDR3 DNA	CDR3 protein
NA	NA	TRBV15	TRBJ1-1	TGTGCCACCAGCAGAGACACAGGGCGTACTGAAGCTTTCTTT	CATSRDTGRTEAFF
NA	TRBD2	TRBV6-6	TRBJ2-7	TGTGCCAGCACCCCGACTAGCGGGGGATCGTACGAGCAGTACTTC	CASTPTSGGSYEQYF
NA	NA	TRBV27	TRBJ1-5	TGTGCCAGCAGTTTAGAACCATATAGCAATCAGCCCCAGCATTTT	CASSLEPYSNQPQHF
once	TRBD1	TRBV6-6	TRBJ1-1	TGTGCCAGCAGTCATACCTTACAGGGGGCCCCGAACACTGAAGCTTTCTTT	CASSHTLQGAPNTEAFF
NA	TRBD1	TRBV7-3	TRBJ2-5	TGTGCCAGCAGCTTAAAGGGCGCAGGGGGCGCGGAGACCCAGTACTTC	CASSLKGAGGAETQYF
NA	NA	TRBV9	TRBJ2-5	TGTGCCAGCAGCGTAGGGGGGGACCAAGAGACCCAGTACTTC	CASSVGGDQETQYF
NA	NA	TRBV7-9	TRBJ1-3	TGTGCCAGCAGCTTACCGGGGACGGCCTCTGGAAACACCATATATTTT	CASSLPGTASGNTIYF
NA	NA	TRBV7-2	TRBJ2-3	TGTGCCAGCAGCTTAGGGGGGGGCGCTGATACGCAGTATTTT	CASSLGGGADTQYF
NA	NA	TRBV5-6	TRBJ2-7	TGTGCCAGCAGCTTGGGGACTAACTACGAGCAGTACTTC	CASSLGTNYEQYF
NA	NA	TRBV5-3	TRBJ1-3	TGTGCCAGAAGCCCCAGGGTTGGAAACACCATATATTTT	CARSPRVGNTIYF
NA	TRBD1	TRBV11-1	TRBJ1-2	TGTGCCAGCAGCCCAGACAGGGCGGGAGGCTACACCTTC	CASSPDRAGGYTF
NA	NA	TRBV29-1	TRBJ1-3	TGCAGCGTCAGGAGCTCTGGAAACACCATATATTTT	CSVRSSGNTIYF
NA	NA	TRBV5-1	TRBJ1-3	TGCGCCAGCAGCCCCGAGGGGGACGGAAACACCATATATTTT	CASSPEGDGNTIYF
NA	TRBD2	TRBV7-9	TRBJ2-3	TGTGCCAGCAGCCCATGGACTAGCGGGACAGATACGCAGTATTTT	CASSPWTSGTDTQYF
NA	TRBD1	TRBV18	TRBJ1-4	TGTGCCAGCTCACCACGCGGACAGGGGGGTGAAAAACTGTTTTTT	CASSPRGQGGEKLFF
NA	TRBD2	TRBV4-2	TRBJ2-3	TGTGCCAGCAGCCAAGCTAGCGGGAGTGGCACAGATACGCAGTATTTT	CASSQASGSGTDTQYF
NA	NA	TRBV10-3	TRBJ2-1	TGTGCCATCAGTGGAGAGATACACAATGAGCAGTTCTTC	CAISGEIHNEQFF
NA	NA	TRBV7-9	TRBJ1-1	TGTGCCAGCAGCTCCACAGGGCATGAAGCTTTCTTT	CASSSTGHEAFF
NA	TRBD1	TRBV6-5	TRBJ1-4	TGTGCCAGCAGTTACTATGGGACAGGGGGTGAAAAACTGTTTTTT	CASSYYGTGGEKLFF
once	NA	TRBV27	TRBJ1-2	TGTGCCAGCAGTTTAGGGCCTAACTATGGCTACACCTTC	CASSLGPNYGYTF
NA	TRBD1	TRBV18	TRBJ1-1	TGTGCCAGCTCACCAGTACAGGGGGACACTGAAGCTTTCTTT	CASSPVQGDTEAFF
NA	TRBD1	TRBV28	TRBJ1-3	TGTGCCAGCAGTTTAGACAGGGTCGGAAACACCATATATTTT	CASSLDRVGNTIYF
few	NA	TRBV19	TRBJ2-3	TGTGCCAGTAGTATCAAGGGAGTCAGCACAGATACGCAGTATTTT	CASSIKGVSTDTQYF
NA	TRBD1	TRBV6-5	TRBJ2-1	TGTGCCAGCAGGATGACAGGGGGCAATGAGCAGTTCTTC	CASRMTGGNEQFF
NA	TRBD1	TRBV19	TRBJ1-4	TGTGCCAGTAGTGACAGGGGAAGGGGGGAAAAACTGTTTTTT	CASSDRGRGEKLFF
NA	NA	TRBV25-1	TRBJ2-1	TGTGCCAGCAGTGACGGGCAGGCGTACAATGAGCAGTTCTTC	CASSDGQAYNEQFF
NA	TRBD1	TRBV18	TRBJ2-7	TGTGCCAGCTCACCCGGGACAGGATCCTACGAGCAGTACTTC	CASSPGTGSYEQYF
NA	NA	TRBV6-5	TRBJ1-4	TGTGCCAGCAGACCAACTAATGAAAAACTGTTTTTT	CASRPTNEKLFF
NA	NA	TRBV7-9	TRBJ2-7	TGTGCCAGCAGCTTCGTGCAGTACTTC	CASSFVQYF
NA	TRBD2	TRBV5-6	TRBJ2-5	TGTGCCAGCAGCTTGGGACTAGCTGTCGAGACCCAGTACTTC	CASSLGLAVETQYF
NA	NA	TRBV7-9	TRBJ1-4	TGTGCCAGCAGCTCCTCAGGAGAACATGGGGGGCAACTGTTTTTT	CASSSSGEHGGQLFF
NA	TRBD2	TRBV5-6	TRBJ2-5	TGTGCCAGCAGCTTGCCTAGCGGGCGTAACCAAGAGACCCAGTACTTC	CASSLPSGRNQETQYF
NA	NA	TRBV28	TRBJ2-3	TGTGCCAGCAGCCGACTTACAGATACGCAGTATTTT	CASSRLTDTQYF
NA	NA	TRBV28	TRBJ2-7	TGTGCCAGCACGGAAGGCTACGAGCAGTACTTC	CASTEGYEQYF
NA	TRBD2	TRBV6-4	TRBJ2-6	TGTGCCAGCAGTGAGGACGGGGGGGGCGCAGGGGCCAACGTCCTGACTTTC	CASSEDGGGAGANVLTF
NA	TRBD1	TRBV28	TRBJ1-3	TGTGCCAGCAGTTACCCCGGGACAGGGGGGGGAAACACCATATATTTT	CASSYPGTGGGNTIYF
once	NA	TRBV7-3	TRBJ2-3	TGTGCCAGCAGCTTAAACCCAGGGGCCACAGATACGCAGTATTTT	CASSLNPGATDTQYF
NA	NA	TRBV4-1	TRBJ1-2	TGCGCCAGCAGCCTAAATGACGGAAACTATGGCTACACCTTC	CASSLNDGNYGYTF
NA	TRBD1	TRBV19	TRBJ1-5	TGTGCCAGTAGTACCAAACAGGGGCTTCAACAGCCCCAGCATTTT	CASSTKQGLQQPQHF
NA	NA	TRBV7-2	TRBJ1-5	TGTGCCAGCAGCTTAGCTTCGAGCAATCAGCCCCAGCATTTT	CASSLASSNQPQHF
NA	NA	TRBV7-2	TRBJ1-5	TGTGCCAGCAGCTTAGAACCTAGCAATCAGCCCCAGCATTTT	CASSLEPSNQPQHF
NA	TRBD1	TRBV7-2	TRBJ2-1	TGTGCCAGCAGGACAGGGGTCAATGAGCAGTTCTTC	CASRTGVNEQFF
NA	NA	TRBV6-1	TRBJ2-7	TGTGCCAGCAGTGAAATGGGGTTCGAGCAGTACTTC	CASSEMGFEQYF
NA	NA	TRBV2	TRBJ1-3	TGTGCCAGCAGTGAGAGCTCTGGAAACACCATATATTTT	CASSESSGNTIYF
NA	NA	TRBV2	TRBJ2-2	TGTGCCAGCAGTGAGGAGCGGAACACCGGGGAGCTGTTTTTT	CASSEERNTGELFF
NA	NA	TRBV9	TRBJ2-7	TGTGCCAGCAGCGTAGGGACAAATGCCTACGAGCAGTACTTC	CASSVGTNAYEQYF
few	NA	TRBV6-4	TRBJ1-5	TGTGCCAGCAGCCCCCGACACGATAGCAATCAGCCCCAGCATTTT	CASSPRHDSNQPQHF
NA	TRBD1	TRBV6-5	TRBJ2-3	TGTGCCAGCAGAACCGACAGGGGGTTAACAGATACGCAGTATTTT	CASRTDRGLTDTQYF
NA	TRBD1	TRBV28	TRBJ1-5	TGTGCCAGCAGATACAGGGGATATAGCAATCAGCCCCAGCATTTT	CASRYRGYSNQPQHF
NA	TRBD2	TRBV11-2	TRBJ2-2	TGTGCCAGCAGCTTAATTTCGGGACTACGGAACACCGGGGAGCTGTTTTTT	CASSLISGLRNTGELFF
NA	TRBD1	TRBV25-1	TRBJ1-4	TGTGCCAGCAGTGCCGGGACAGATAATGAAAAACTGTTTTTT	CASSAGTDNEKLFF
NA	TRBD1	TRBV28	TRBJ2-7	TGTGCCAGCAGTACTTTCGGGGACAGGCACTACGAGCAGTACTTC	CASSTFGDRHYEQYF
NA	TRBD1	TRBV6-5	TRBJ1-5	TGTGCCAGCAGACAGGGGGCCGATCAGCCCCAGCATTTT	CASRQGADQPQHF
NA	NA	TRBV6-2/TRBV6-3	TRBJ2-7	TGTGCCAGCAGTTACTCCGCGAGCTCCTACGAGCAGTACTTC	CASSYSASSYEQYF
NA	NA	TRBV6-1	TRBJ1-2	TGTGCCAGCAGTGAAGGCGGCTATGGCTACACCTTC	CASSEGGYGYTF
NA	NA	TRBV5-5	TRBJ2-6	TGTGCCAGCAGCTTCGGGGCGGGGAAGGGGGCCAACGTCCTGACTTTC	CASSFGAGKGANVLTF
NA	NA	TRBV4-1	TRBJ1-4	TGCGCCAGCAGCCAAGATGGGCAGGGGAGTGAAAAACTGTTTTTT	CASSQDGQGSEKLFF
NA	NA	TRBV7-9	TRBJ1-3	TGTGCCAGCAGCTTAGGAGATCTTACTGGAAACACCATATATTTT	CASSLGDLTGNTIYF